Listed here are 22 T cell receptor beta chains from one sample, sequenced in a study of T cell responses to AZD1222 COVID-19 vaccine. Produced via immunoSEQ multiplex PCR; TCRdb's table is partial and in-frame only. The data contain under 60,000 clones, around 80% of them seen just once; the ten biggest clones take up 10%. The starting material was peripheral blood, obtained on day 0 of AZD1222 vaccination. The receptor source for this set is an adult in good health.

The chain has TRBV25-1 and TRBJ1-6; tentative D call: TRBD1 (5 bases). V lost 7 bases to trimming and J lost 8 bases, with 9 bases between them. The CDR3 length is 12 residues. The germline V gene encodes CDR1 MGHDK and CDR2 SYGVNS. The CDR3: CASIQGDSPLHF. CDR3 in DNA: TGTGCCAGCATCCAGGGAGATTCACCCCTCCACTTT. Together with reference TRBV25-1 and TRBJ1-6, the CDR3 gives the full variable domain: EADIYQTPRYLVIGTGKKITLECSQTMGHDKMYWYQQDPGMELHLIHYSYGVNSTEKGDLSSESTVSRIRTEHFPLTLESARPSHTSQYLCASIQGDSPLHFGNGTRLTVT.

The rearrangement links TRBV2 to TRBJ1-2; 11 nucleotides align to TRBD1. CDR1 and CDR2 from the germline V gene are SNHLY and FYNNEI. Trimming removed 3 bases from V and 2 bases from J; junction bases left unmatched: 2. The CDR3 runs 15 residues. In nucleotides, the CDR3 is TGTGCCAGCAGTGACGGGACAGGGGGGAACTATGGCTACACCTTC. Translated, it gives CASSDGTGGNYGYTF.

This sequence joins TRBV2 and TRBJ2-4; possibly TRBD1 for D (5 bases). The CDR3 contains 15 residues. Germline CDR1 is SNHLY and CDR2 is FYNNEI. V was clipped by 3 bases and J by 1 base, with 10 bases between them. CDR3 coding DNA: TGTGCCAGCAGTGAGCTCAGGGCTGCCAAAAACATTCAGTACTTC. Protein sequence: CASSELRAAKNIQYF. Full variable domain (remainder filled in from reference TRBV2 and TRBJ2-4): EPEVTQTPSHQVTQMGQEVILRCVPISNHLYFYWYRQILGQKVEFLVSFYNNEISEKSEIFDDQFSVERPDGSNFTLKIRSTKLEDSAMYFCASSELRAAKNIQYFGAGTRLSVL.

This clone was found once. The V and J genes are TRBV29-1 and TRBJ1-3; TRBD1 agrees at 7 bases. The V gene end was trimmed by 4 bases and the J gene end by 3 bases; junction bases not matched to a gene: 9. This CDR3 region has 15 residues. Germline V gene lookup returns CDR1 SQVTM and CDR2 ANQGSEA. DNA for the CDR3: TGCAGCGTTGCGCGACCTACAGGGGTTGGAAACACCATATATTTT. Residues: CSVARPTGVGNTIYF. Full variable domain (outside the CDR3, taken from reference TRBV29-1 and TRBJ1-3): SAVISQKPSRDICQRGTSLTIQCQVDSQVTMMFWYRQQPGQSLTLIATANQGSEATYESGFVIDKFPISRPNLTFSTLTVSNMSPEDSSIYLCSVARPTGVGNTIYFGEGSWLTVV.

This chain connects TRBV19 to TRBJ1-2; D is unclear. In germline, CDR1 is LNHDA, CDR2 SQIVND (reference sequence). The length of the CDR3 is 15 residues. The V gene lost 6 bases and the J gene lost 0 bases, with 14 bases spanning the gap. The CDR3 spells CASRDQGQANYGYTF. Written as DNA, the CDR3 is TGTGCCAGTAGGGACCAAGGCCAAGCTAACTATGGCTACACCTTC. Variable domain in full (rest from reference TRBV19 and TRBJ1-2): DGGITQSPKYLFRKEGQNVTLSCEQNLNHDAMYWYRQDPGQGLRLIYYSQIVNDFQKGDIAEGYSVSREKKESFPLTVTSAQKNPTAFYLCASRDQGQANYGYTFGSGTRLTVV.

This clone was observed a handful of times. The rearrangement joins TRBV29-1 to TRBJ2-1; TRBD1 aligns across 8 bases. This CDR3 is built from 15 residues. The ends lost 4 bases at V and 8 bases at J; junction bases unmatched: 13. Germline V gene data show CDR1 as SQVTM and CDR2 as ANQGSEA. This chain's CDR3 is CSVVVWDRTRDEQFF. The CDR3 nucleotides read TGCAGCGTTGTCGTGTGGGACAGGACCCGGGATGAGCAGTTCTTC.

This rearrangement joins TRBV27 to TRBJ2-2; D possibly corresponds to TRBD1 (6 bases). Germline CDR1 is MNHEY and CDR2 is SMNVEV (reference sequence). V was clipped by 6 bases and J by 3 bases, with 14 bases between them. The CDR3 is 15 residues long. CDR3 residues: CASRPQGSHTGELFF. CDR3 in DNA: TGTGCCAGCAGACCACAGGGTTCGCACACCGGGGAGCTGTTTTTT.

The chain employs TRBV7-2 and TRBJ2-5, with 7 bases lining up with TRBD1. This CDR3 region has 14 residues. V lost 6 bases and J lost 1; bases outside the gene matches: 5. Germline V CDR1 and CDR2: SGHTA, FQGNSA. The CDR3 sequence: CASSRDRAQETQYF. The CDR3, as DNA: TGTGCCAGCAGTCGCGACAGGGCCCAAGAGACCCAGTACTTC.

This clone was recorded only once. The rearrangement uses TRBV9 and TRBJ1-6; D may be TRBD1 (5 bases). V lost 3 bases, J lost 7 bases, and 14 bases lay in between. Germline V gives CDR1 SGDLS, CDR2 YYNGEE. The CDR3 covers 15 residues. CDR3 bases: TGTGCCAGCAGCGAATCCGGGACCCACAATTCACCCCTCCACTTT. Encoded protein: CASSESGTHNSPLHF.

Only a few counts were recorded for this clone. CDR3 sequence (DNA): TGTGCCAGCAGCTTAAATAAAGCATCTGGGGCCAACGTCCTGACTTTC. Its translation is CASSLNKASGANVLTF. The chain combines TRBV7-2 with TRBJ2-6; D is ambiguous. The CDR3 totals 16 residues. V shed 2 bases and J shed 1 base, with 9 bases lying between them. CDR1 is SGHTA, CDR2 FQGNSA, per germline.

The chain combines TRBV30 with TRBJ2-1, with 13 bases aligning to TRBD2. The germline V gene encodes CDR1 GTSNPN and CDR2 SVGIG (reference sequence). The J segment lost 10 bases and the V segment lost 2 bases, leaving 8 bases of the junction unmatched. The CDR3 runs to 15 residues. As DNA, the CDR3 is TGTGCCTGGAGTCCAGGACTAGCGGGAGCGTCCGAGCAGTTCTTC. Translation gives CAWSPGLAGASEQFF.

The V and J genes are TRBV28 and TRBJ2-3; 7 bases align to TRBD1. Germline assignment: CDR1 MDHEN and CDR2 SYDVKM. The CDR3 totals 13 residues. Trimming at V came to 6 bases and at J to 1 base, leaving 1 base not matched to a gene. The CDR3 here is CASSGQGTDTQYF. CDR3 bases: TGTGCCAGCAGCGGACAGGGCACAGATACGCAGTATTTT.

The J gene is TRBJ2-1, the V gene TRBV7-3, with 13 positions matching TRBD2. The CDR3 length is 16 residues. Trimming took 5 bases from V and 2 from J; bases not matched to a gene: 3. The germline CDR1 and CDR2 sequences are SGHTA and FQGTGA. CDR3 coding DNA: TGTGCCAGCAGCATACTAGCGGGGGGGACCTACAATGAGCAGTTCTTC. It encodes CASSILAGGTYNEQFF. Full variable domain (outside the CDR3, taken from reference TRBV7-3 and TRBJ2-1): GAGVSQTPSNKVTEKGKYVELRCDPISGHTALYWYRQSLGQGPEFLIYFQGTGAADDSGLPNDRFFAVRPEGSVSTLKIQRTERGDSAVYLCASSILAGGTYNEQFFGPGTRLTVL.

Notes on this clone: Other DNA sequences in this specimen translate into the identical CDR3. The genes are TRBV6-5 and TRBJ1-5; TRBD1 aligns across 9 bases. CDR1 is MNHEY, CDR2 SVGAGI, per germline. V lost 5 bases to trimming and J lost 4 bases; unmatched junction nucleotides: 3. This CDR3 is built from 14 residues. CDR3 loop: CASSRQGGNQPQHF. CDR3 DNA sequence: TGTGCCAGCAGTCGACAGGGGGGAAATCAGCCCCAGCATTTT.

CDR3 loop: CASSQGGPRGETEAFF. As DNA, the CDR3 is TGCGCCAGCAGCCAAGGAGGGCCAAGGGGTGAGACTGAAGCTTTCTTT. The gene calls are TRBV4-1 and TRBJ1-1, with a tentative D call TRBD1 (5 bases). Germline CDR1 MGHRA, CDR2 YSYEKL. This CDR3 comprises 16 residues. Trimming shortened V by 1 base and J by 5 bases, and 17 bases separated the two germline ends.

The sample holds a few counts of this clone. CDR3 in amino acids: CAWGLGETQYF. The CDR3 DNA follows: TGTGCCTGGGGACTAGGGGAGACCCAGTACTTC. The chain recombines TRBV30 with TRBJ2-5; TRBD2 aligns across 7 bases. There are 11 residues in the CDR3. V gave up 5 bases and J gave up 5 bases; unmatched junction bases: 2. From germline, CDR1 is GTSNPN and CDR2 SVGIG (reference sequence).

This chain links TRBV9 with TRBJ1-1, with 7 positions matching TRBD1. CDR3 length: 13 amino acids. Germline V gene lookup returns CDR1 SGDLS and CDR2 YYNGEE. V lost 0 bases and J lost 7; bases outside the gene matches: 3. CDR3 residues: CASSVGPGGEAFF. As DNA, the CDR3 is TGTGCCAGCAGCGTAGGTCCAGGGGGTGAAGCTTTCTTT.

The rearrangement joins TRBV27 to TRBJ2-7; D perhaps matches TRBD2 (5 bases). CDR3 size: 16 residues. Germline V CDR1 and CDR2: MNHEY, SMNVEV (reference sequence). V was shortened by 3 bases and J by 4 bases, with 19 bases between the two germline ends. The DNA of the CDR3 is TGTGCCAGCAGTTTGAGGACTTCACTCGACAATTACGAGCAGTACTTC. It encodes CASSLRTSLDNYEQYF.

The V gene is TRBV28, the J gene TRBJ1-3; D gene ambiguous. This CDR3 comprises 14 residues. Germline CDR1 and CDR2: MDHEN and SYDVKM. Trimming took off 1 base at V and 0 bases at J, with 4 bases between the two ends. The CDR3 DNA sequence: TGTGCCAGCAGTTTATTTGCCTCTGGAAACACCATATATTTT. It translates to CASSLFASGNTIYF.

The chain combines TRBV18 with TRBJ1-5, with D perhaps TRBD1 (5 bases). The ends were cut back, 3 bases at V and 0 bases at J, with 9 bases in the middle. This CDR3 region has 15 residues. The germline gives CDR1 KGHSH, CDR2 LQKENI. The CDR3 nucleotides are TGTGCCAGCTCACCGGGCAGGGTTAGCAATCAGCCCCAGCATTTT. Translation gives CASSPGRVSNQPQHF.

The chain carries TRBV6-5 and TRBJ1-3; D remains ambiguous. The CDR3 has 15 amino acids. The V end lost 6 bases, the J end lost 4 bases, and 16 bases lay between the germline ends. Germline CDR1 and CDR2: MNHEY and SVGAGI. The CDR3 reads CASSKDGSRGNTIYF. The CDR3 nucleotides are TGTGCCAGCAGCAAAGACGGATCAAGGGGAAACACCATATATTTT.

The chain is built from TRBV11-1 and TRBJ2-3; either TRBD1 or TRBD2 may fit D (7 bases each). V was clipped by 2 bases and J by 5 bases, with 14 bases between them. This CDR3 spans 15 amino acids. Germline V gene lookup returns CDR1 SGHAT and CDR2 FQDESV (reference sequence). DNA for the CDR3: TGTGCCAGCAGCTTAACACAGGGGAGGGGAGATACGCAGTATTTT. Its protein product is CASSLTQGRGDTQYF.